This T cell receptor beta chain was captured in a study of blood T cell repertoires in COVID-19. Across the study: COVID-19 samples from acute and convalescent phases originated in the United States, Italy and Spain. PBMCs, B-cell-depleted T cells, or T cells provided the cDNA or gDNA that made up the material.

Germline V CDR1 and CDR2: SGHRS, YFSETQ. This CDR3 region has 17 residues. Trimming at V came to 0 bases and at J to 4 bases, leaving 10 bases not matched to a gene. In the authors' workflow: Nucleated cell counts were estimated from reference gene primer amplification. Sequenced by immunoSEQ multiplex PCR; TCRdb stores in-frame clones only, minus some. Clone size and the V and J calls come from that table; the DNA yielded D and trimming. The table records almost 90,000 clones, 88% of them present only once. The V call is TRBV5-1, the J call TRBJ2-3, with 8 positions matching TRBD1. The clonotype comes from an elderly man with acute or convalescent COVID-19. The sequencing input was peripheral blood. As DNA, the CDR3 is TGCGCCAGCAGCTTGGGGAATACAGGGGACAGGTCAGATACGCAGTATTTT. As protein: CASSLGNTGDRSDTQYF.